A selection of T cell receptor beta chains follows, all from one sample in a study of blood T cell repertoires in COVID-19. The protocol was immunoSEQ multiplex PCR, while the TCRdb copy is restricted to in-frame clones and leaves out a portion. The data show 150,000 to 200,000 clones, 80% to 90% seen once. Sequencing was carried out using peripheral blood. These receptors all stem from a man in his forties with acute or convalescent COVID-19. The CDR3 runs from the conserved cysteine through the conserved F or W. Fields, in order: J gene, clone size, D gene, V gene, CDR3 length, CDR3 DNA, CDR3 protein. A D gene is named only where the DNA matches it firmly. Clone size appears in some rows only: once, few, many, or a class for an expanded clone.

J: TRBJ1-2
size: .
D: .
V: TRBV19
length: 14
DNA: TGTGCCAGTAGTATGTGGTCTGTTGGTTCCGGGTTCACCTTC
CDR3: CASSMWSVGSGFTF

J: TRBJ2-1
size: .
D: .
V: TRBV27
length: 11
DNA: TGTGCCAGCAGTCGGGATAGTGAGCAGTTCTTC
CDR3: CASSRDSEQFF

J: TRBJ1-4
size: .
D: .
V: TRBV10-3
length: 12
DNA: TGTGCCATCAGTGAGGACAGTGAAAAACTGTTTTTT
CDR3: CAISEDSEKLFF

J: TRBJ1-6
size: .
D: .
V: TRBV4-2
length: 14
DNA: TGTGCCAGCAGCCCCGACAGATTTAATTCACCCCTCCACTTT
CDR3: CASSPDRFNSPLHF

J: TRBJ1-1
size: .
D: TRBD1
V: TRBV7-9
length: 16
DNA: TGTGCCAGCAGCCCGGGACAGGGATTGGGGCACACTGAAGCTTTCTTT
CDR3: CASSPGQGLGHTEAFF

J: TRBJ1-1
size: .
D: TRBD1
V: TRBV3-1/TRBV3-2
length: 17
DNA: TGTGCCAGCAGCCGTCCCGGGACAGGGGGCCGGGGCACTGAAGCTTTCTTT
CDR3: CASSRPGTGGRGTEAFF

J: TRBJ2-3
size: .
D: .
V: TRBV11-2
length: 14
DNA: TGTGCCAGCAGCCTAAACACCGGGGCAGATACGCAGTATTTT
CDR3: CASSLNTGADTQYF

J: TRBJ1-4
size: .
D: .
V: TRBV2
length: 16
DNA: TGTGCCAGCAGTTCACTATCTGCACTCACTAATGAAAAACTGTTTTTT
CDR3: CASSSLSALTNEKLFF

J: TRBJ1-1
size: .
D: TRBD1
V: TRBV19
length: 13
DNA: TGTGCCAGTAGGGGACAGGAGTCGCCTGAAGCTTTCTTT
CDR3: CASRGQESPEAFF

J: TRBJ1-6
size: .
D: TRBD1
V: TRBV7-9
length: 16
DNA: TGTGCCAGCAGCTTGGGACAGTTGGACGATGAGTCACCCCTCCACTTT
CDR3: CASSLGQLDDESPLHF

J: TRBJ2-1
size: .
D: TRBD1
V: TRBV7-2
length: 14
DNA: TGTGCCAGCAGCGGACAGGGCTTTGGAAATGAGCAGTTCTTC
CDR3: CASSGQGFGNEQFF

J: TRBJ1-3
size: .
D: .
V: TRBV25-1
length: 15
DNA: TGTACCAGCAGTGCCCCCTCAGGGTTTGGAAACACCATATATTTT
CDR3: CTSSAPSGFGNTIYF

J: TRBJ2-2
size: few
D: .
V: TRBV5-1
length: 15
DNA: TGCGCCAGCAGCTCGGAGGGACTGAACACCGGGGAGCTGTTTTTT
CDR3: CASSSEGLNTGELFF

J: TRBJ2-2
size: .
D: TRBD1
V: TRBV7-6
length: 21
DNA: TGTGCCAGCAGCCTCCTACGCCTCGGCCATCCGGGACAGGGAAGCACCGGGGAGCTGTTTTTT
CDR3: CASSLLRLGHPGQGSTGELFF

J: TRBJ2-7
size: .
D: TRBD2
V: TRBV18
length: 15
DNA: TGTGCCAGCTCACGGGAGGGGCCCAGCTCCTACGAGCAGTACTTC
CDR3: CASSREGPSSYEQYF

J: TRBJ1-3
size: once
D: .
V: TRBV4-3
length: 14
DNA: TGCGCCAGCAGCCGCTCAGGGGTAGGAAACACCATATATTTT
CDR3: CASSRSGVGNTIYF

J: TRBJ2-7
size: .
D: TRBD1
V: TRBV5-1
length: 13
DNA: TGCGCCAGCAGCCCGGGACAGGTCTACGAGCAGTACTTC
CDR3: CASSPGQVYEQYF

J: TRBJ2-2
size: once
D: TRBD1
V: TRBV9
length: 19
DNA: TGTGCCAGCAGCGTTTCATTGTCCAACAGGGGGCAAAACACCGGGGAGCTGTTTTTT
CDR3: CASSVSLSNRGQNTGELFF

J: TRBJ2-3
size: .
D: TRBD2
V: TRBV6-1
length: 16
DNA: TGTGCCAGCAGTCAAGATAGCGGGGGGTACCCAGATACGCAGTATTTT
CDR3: CASSQDSGGYPDTQYF

J: TRBJ1-5
size: few
D: .
V: TRBV19
length: 15
DNA: TGTGCCAGTAGTATATACGGGGAAAGCAATCAGCCCCAGCATTTT
CDR3: CASSIYGESNQPQHF

J: TRBJ1-1
size: .
D: TRBD1
V: TRBV2
length: 17
DNA: TGTGCCAGCAGGGTTGGTGGGGACAGGGGGCCTAACACTGAAGCTTTCTTT
CDR3: CASRVGGDRGPNTEAFF

J: TRBJ1-1
size: few
D: TRBD1
V: TRBV6-5
length: 11
DNA: TGTGCCAGTTCCAGGGGGACTGAAGCTTTCTTT
CDR3: CASSRGTEAFF

J: TRBJ2-1
size: .
D: .
V: TRBV4-3
length: 16
DNA: TGCGCCAGCAGCCAAACTCCCGAATGGACTTACAATGAGCAGTTCTTC
CDR3: CASSQTPEWTYNEQFF

J: TRBJ2-5
size: .
D: .
V: TRBV4-3
length: 15
DNA: TGCGCCAGCAGCCAAGACACGGGTGCGACCGTTCCCCAGTACTTC
CDR3: CASSQDTGATVPQYF

J: TRBJ1-4
size: .
D: TRBD1
V: TRBV3-1/TRBV3-2
length: 15
DNA: TGTGCCAGCAGCCTCCGGGGGACAGCTAATGAAAAACTGTTTTTT
CDR3: CASSLRGTANEKLFF

J: TRBJ1-6
size: .
D: .
V: TRBV7-2
length: 18
DNA: TGTGCCAGCAGCTTAGTTTACGGCGGGGACCGCCAAAATTCACCCCTCCACTTT
CDR3: CASSLVYGGDRQNSPLHF

J: TRBJ2-7
size: .
D: TRBD2
V: TRBV3-1/TRBV3-2
length: 17
DNA: TGTGCCAGCAGCCAAGGGGGACTAGCGGGGAACACCTACGAGCAGTACTTC
CDR3: CASSQGGLAGNTYEQYF

J: TRBJ2-2
size: .
D: .
V: TRBV2
length: 15
DNA: TGTGCCAGCAGTGGAGGTGGCCTAGCCCCCGGGGAGCTGTTTTTT
CDR3: CASSGGGLAPGELFF

J: TRBJ1-1
size: .
D: TRBD1
V: TRBV18
length: 16
DNA: TGTGCCAGCTCACAAGGACAGGGAGGGTTGGTCACTGAAGCTTTCTTT
CDR3: CASSQGQGGLVTEAFF

J: TRBJ2-7
size: .
D: TRBD1
V: TRBV28
length: 14
DNA: TGTGCCAGCAGTGACTCGGGACAGAGGTACGAGCAGTACTTC
CDR3: CASSDSGQRYEQYF

J: TRBJ2-1
size: .
D: TRBD2
V: TRBV5-1
length: 16
DNA: TGCGCCAGCAGCTTGGAGGCTAGCGGGGGATACAATGAGCAGTTCTTC
CDR3: CASSLEASGGYNEQFF

J: TRBJ1-4
size: .
D: TRBD1
V: TRBV30
length: 13
DNA: TGTGCCTGGAGTGACAGGGGGAATGAAAAACTGTTTTTT
CDR3: CAWSDRGNEKLFF

J: TRBJ1-1
size: .
D: .
V: TRBV19
length: 13
DNA: TGTGCCAGTAGCTACTTCTCGGAGGATGAAGCTTTCTTT
CDR3: CASSYFSEDEAFF

J: TRBJ1-2
size: .
D: TRBD1
V: TRBV10-3
length: 16
DNA: TGTGCCATCAGAGATTGGACAGGGGATTTAAGCTATGGCTACACCTTC
CDR3: CAIRDWTGDLSYGYTF

J: TRBJ1-3
size: .
D: .
V: TRBV5-6
length: 15
DNA: TGTGCCAGCAGCTTCCGGGGAGGCACGGGAAACACCATATATTTT
CDR3: CASSFRGGTGNTIYF

J: TRBJ1-2
size: once
D: .
V: TRBV28
length: 14
DNA: TGTGCCAGCAGTTTAATTCGGGATTCCTATGGCTACACCTTC
CDR3: CASSLIRDSYGYTF

J: TRBJ2-5
size: .
D: TRBD1
V: TRBV2
length: 15
DNA: TGTGCCAGCAGCCTCTCTAGGCAGGGGGCCGAGACCCAGTACTTC
CDR3: CASSLSRQGAETQYF

J: TRBJ1-1
size: .
D: .
V: TRBV10-3
length: 17
DNA: TGTGCCATCAGTCCCGAGGCCCGCGGACAGCGGCTCACTGAAGCTTTCTTT
CDR3: CAISPEARGQRLTEAFF

J: TRBJ1-2
size: .
D: .
V: TRBV10-2
length: 12
DNA: TGCGCCAGCAGTGAGCAGGTCTATGGCTACACCTTC
CDR3: CASSEQVYGYTF

J: TRBJ2-1
size: .
D: .
V: TRBV6-1
length: 15
DNA: TGTGCCAGCAGTGAAGAGCTTAGCTCCTACAATGAGCAGTTCTTC
CDR3: CASSEELSSYNEQFF

J: TRBJ1-2
size: .
D: .
V: TRBV9
length: 15
DNA: TGTGCCAGCAGCGTACTGGGCAGGGCTAACTATGGCTACACCTTC
CDR3: CASSVLGRANYGYTF

J: TRBJ2-2
size: .
D: .
V: TRBV6-2/TRBV6-3
length: 15
DNA: TGTGCCAGCAGCCCCCCAGGGGTTCGGACCGGGGAGCTGTTTTTT
CDR3: CASSPPGVRTGELFF

J: TRBJ2-1
size: .
D: .
V: TRBV7-8
length: 16
DNA: TGTGCCAGCAGCTTATGGGGGGATAGCTCCTACAATGAGCAGTTCTTC
CDR3: CASSLWGDSSYNEQFF

J: TRBJ2-1
size: .
D: TRBD2
V: TRBV5-1
length: 16
DNA: TGCGCCAGCAGCCCTTTTAGCGGGGGGGCAACTAATGAGCAGTTCTTC
CDR3: CASSPFSGGATNEQFF

J: TRBJ1-1
size: .
D: .
V: TRBV7-6
length: 13
DNA: TGTGCCAGCAGCTTCGGTAAGAACACTGAAGCTTTCTTT
CDR3: CASSFGKNTEAFF

J: TRBJ2-7
size: few
D: .
V: TRBV11-1
length: 13
DNA: TGTGCCAGCAGCTTACCCCACGGGTCGGGGCAGTACTTC
CDR3: CASSLPHGSGQYF

J: TRBJ2-3
size: .
D: .
V: TRBV5-4
length: 17
DNA: TGTGCCAGCAGCGCGACCCTAACGGGGGATCGCACAGATACGCAGTATTTT
CDR3: CASSATLTGDRTDTQYF

J: TRBJ1-1
size: .
D: TRBD1
V: TRBV6-1
length: 15
DNA: TGTGCCAGCAGTGAAAGACAGGGGGCATTCACTGAAGCTTTCTTT
CDR3: CASSERQGAFTEAFF